This T cell receptor beta chain is drawn from a study of T cell repertoires in cytomegalovirus infection. Comment on this clonotype: Its antigen remains unknown.

Each CDR3 protein is one row after TCRdb ran MiXCR on the reads. The sample lists some 800,000 distinct CDR3 sequences; 30% to 35% were seen once. The CDR3 sequence is 13 residues long. The V gene end was trimmed by 5 bases and the J gene end by 8 bases; junction bases not matched to a gene: 5. Germline CDR1 reads MNHEY; CDR2 reads SMNVEV (reference sequence). This TCR came from a human donor in good health (CMV status not recorded). Some clones in this sample may be carry-over from other donors' samples. Sequenced material: cultured CD8+ T cells from PBMCs, taken from culture after CMV antigen stimulation. The rearrangement uses TRBV27 and TRBJ2-1, with 8 bases aligning to TRBD1. The chain's CDR3 is CASSPDRGYEQFF. CDR3 nucleotides: TGTGCCAGCAGTCCCGACAGGGGCTATGAGCAGTTCTTC.